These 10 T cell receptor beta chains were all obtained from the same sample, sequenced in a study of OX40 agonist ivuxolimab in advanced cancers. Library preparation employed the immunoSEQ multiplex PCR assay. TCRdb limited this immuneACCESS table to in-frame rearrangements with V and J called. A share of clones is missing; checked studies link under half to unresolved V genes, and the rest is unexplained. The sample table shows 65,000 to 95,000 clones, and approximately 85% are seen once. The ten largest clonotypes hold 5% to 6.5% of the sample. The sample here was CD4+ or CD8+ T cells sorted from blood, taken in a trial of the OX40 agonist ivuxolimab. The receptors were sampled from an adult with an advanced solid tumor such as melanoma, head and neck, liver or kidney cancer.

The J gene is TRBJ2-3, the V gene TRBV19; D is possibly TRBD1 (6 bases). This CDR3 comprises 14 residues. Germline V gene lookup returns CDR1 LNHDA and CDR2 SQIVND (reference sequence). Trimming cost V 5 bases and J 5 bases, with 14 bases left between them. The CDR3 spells CASSPQTGGDTQYF. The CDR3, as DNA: TGTGCCAGTAGTCCGCAGACAGGTGGAGATACGCAGTATTTT.

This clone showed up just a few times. The CDR3 nucleotides read TGTGCTAGTGGCATGACAGGGGGGAACACCGGGGAGCTGTTTTTT. Residues: CASGMTGGNTGELFF. The rearrangement joins TRBV12-5 to TRBJ2-2; TRBD1 matches at 9 bases. CDR3 size: 15 residues. Germline V gives CDR1 LGHNT, CDR2 FRNRAP. V shed 6 bases and J 1 base; nucleotides not matched to a gene: 3. The full variable domain, in which reference TRBV12-5 and TRBJ2-2 provide the parts outside the CDR3, is DARVTQTPRHKVTEMGQEVTMRCQPILGHNTVFWYRQTMMQGLELLAYFRNRAPLDDSGMPKDRFSAEMPDATLATLKIQPSEPRDSAVYFCASGMTGGNTGELFFGEGSRLTVL.

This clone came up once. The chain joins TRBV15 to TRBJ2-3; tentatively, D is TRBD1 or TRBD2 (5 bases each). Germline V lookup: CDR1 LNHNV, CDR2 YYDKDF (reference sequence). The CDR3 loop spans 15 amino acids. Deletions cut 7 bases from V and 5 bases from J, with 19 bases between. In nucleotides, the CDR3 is TGTGCCACCACCCCGCCGGGACCCGCAAGAGATACGCAGTATTTT. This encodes CATTPPGPARDTQYF.

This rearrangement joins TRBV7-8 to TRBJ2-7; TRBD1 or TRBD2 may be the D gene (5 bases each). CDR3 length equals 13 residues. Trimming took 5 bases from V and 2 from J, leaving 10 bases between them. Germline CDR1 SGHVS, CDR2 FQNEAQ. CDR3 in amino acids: CASSPGAPYEQYF. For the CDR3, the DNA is TGTGCCAGCAGCCCCGGGGCACCCTACGAGCAGTACTTC.

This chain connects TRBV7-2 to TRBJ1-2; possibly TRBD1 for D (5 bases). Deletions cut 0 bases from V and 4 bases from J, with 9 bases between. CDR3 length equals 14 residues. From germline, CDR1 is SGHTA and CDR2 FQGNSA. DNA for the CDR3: TGTGCCAGCAGCTTAGCCGGGACGGGCTATGGCTACACCTTC. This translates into CASSLAGTGYGYTF.

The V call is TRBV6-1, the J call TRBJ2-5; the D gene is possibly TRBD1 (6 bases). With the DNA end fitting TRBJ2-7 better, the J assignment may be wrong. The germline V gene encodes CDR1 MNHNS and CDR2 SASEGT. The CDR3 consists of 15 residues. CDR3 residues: CASRVARGPSYEQYF. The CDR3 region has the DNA TGTGCCAGCAGGGTGGCCAGGGGCCCTTCCTACGAGCAGTACTTC.

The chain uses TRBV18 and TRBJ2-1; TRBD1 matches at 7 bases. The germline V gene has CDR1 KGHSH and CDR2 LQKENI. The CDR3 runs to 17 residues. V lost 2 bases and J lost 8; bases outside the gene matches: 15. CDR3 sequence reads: CASSPIPATGIFDEQFF. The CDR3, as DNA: TGTGCCAGCTCACCAATCCCCGCGACAGGGATTTTCGATGAGCAGTTCTTC.

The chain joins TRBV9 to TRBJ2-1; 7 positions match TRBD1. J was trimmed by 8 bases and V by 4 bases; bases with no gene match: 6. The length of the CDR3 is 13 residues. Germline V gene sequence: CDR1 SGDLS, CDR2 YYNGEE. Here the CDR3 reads CASSTNRGDEQFF. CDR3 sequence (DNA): TGTGCCAGCAGCACCAACAGGGGCGATGAGCAGTTCTTC.

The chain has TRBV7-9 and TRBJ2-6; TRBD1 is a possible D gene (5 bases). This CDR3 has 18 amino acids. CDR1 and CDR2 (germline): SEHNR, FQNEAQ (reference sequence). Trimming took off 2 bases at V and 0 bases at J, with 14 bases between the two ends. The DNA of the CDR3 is TGTGCCAGCAGCTTAAGTACCCCAGGGCCCTCTGGGGCCAACGTCCTGACTTTC. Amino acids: CASSLSTPGPSGANVLTF.

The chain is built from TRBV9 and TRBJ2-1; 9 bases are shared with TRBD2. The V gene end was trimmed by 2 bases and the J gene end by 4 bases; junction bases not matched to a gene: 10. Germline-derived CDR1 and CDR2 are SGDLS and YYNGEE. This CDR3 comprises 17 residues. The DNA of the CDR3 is TGTGCCAGCAGCGTTGGTGGCGGGAGGGGAAAGTACAATGAGCAGTTCTTC. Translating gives CASSVGGGRGKYNEQFF.